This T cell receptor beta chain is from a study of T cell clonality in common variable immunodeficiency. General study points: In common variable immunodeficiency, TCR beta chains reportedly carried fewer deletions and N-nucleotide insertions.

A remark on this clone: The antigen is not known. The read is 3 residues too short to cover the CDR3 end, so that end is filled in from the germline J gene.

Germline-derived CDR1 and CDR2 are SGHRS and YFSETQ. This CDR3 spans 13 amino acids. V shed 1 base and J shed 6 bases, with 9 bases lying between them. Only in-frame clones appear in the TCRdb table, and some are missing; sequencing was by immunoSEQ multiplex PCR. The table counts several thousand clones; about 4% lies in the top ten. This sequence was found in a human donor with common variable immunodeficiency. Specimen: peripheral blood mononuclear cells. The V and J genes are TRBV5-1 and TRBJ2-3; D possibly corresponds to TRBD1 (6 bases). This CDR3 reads CASSLTGRDTQYF. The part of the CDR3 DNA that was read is TGCGCCAGCAGCTTGACAGGGCGGGATACG.